This passage covers 23 T cell receptor beta chains from one sample sequenced in a study of CD8+ T cells in alopecia areata. Specified treatment: oral pan-JAK inhibitor, 5-10 mg twice daily. Extraction and reverse transcription of RNA yielded cDNA as the sequencing template. Here immunoSEQ multiplex PCR was the method, and the copy in TCRdb shows in-frame clones only, minus some. The sample includes fewer than 350,000 clones, nearly 60% of them seen just once. The sample was CD4+ T cells sorted from blood, taken at week 24, from a patient treated with tofacitinib. The receptors were gathered from a human donor with alopecia areata.

The genes are TRBV9 and TRBJ2-2; D is perhaps TRBD1 or TRBD2 (5 bases each). CDR3 length: 18 amino acids. The V end lost 3 bases, the J end lost 0 bases, and 18 bases lay between the germline ends. In germline, CDR1 is SGDLS, CDR2 YYNGEE. The chain's CDR3 is CASSGERGPYANTGELFF. CDR3 sequence (DNA): TGTGCCAGCAGCGGGGAAAGGGGACCGTACGCGAACACCGGGGAGCTGTTTTTT.

This clone was counted only a few times. The J gene is TRBJ2-4, the V gene TRBV18; maybe TRBD2 (5 bases). The V gene's germline CDR1 is KGHSH and CDR2 LQKENI. The CDR3 has 17 residues. V was trimmed by 6 bases and J by 2 bases, leaving 20 bases between them. The CDR3 DNA sequence: TGTGCCAGCTCGGGAGCGCGGCTAATGGAGACCAAAAACATTCAGTACTTC. It specifies CASSGARLMETKNIQYF.

The chain couples TRBV29-1 to TRBJ1-3; D is unclear. Germline loops: CDR1 SQVTM, CDR2 ANQGSEA. The CDR3 is 15 amino acids. Trimming removed 4 bases at V and 2 bases at J, with 15 bases between. The CDR3 spells CSVVSRLEAGNTIYF. In nucleotides, the CDR3 is TGCAGCGTTGTAAGCAGACTCGAGGCTGGAAACACCATATATTTT.

The sample holds a few counts of this clone. This chain connects TRBV4-3 to TRBJ1-1, with D possibly TRBD1 on 5 matching bases. The germline V gene has CDR1 LGHNA and CDR2 YSLEER. This CDR3 contains 13 residues. Trimming took 0 bases from V and 6 from J, leaving 8 bases between them. For the CDR3, the DNA is TGCGCCAGCAGCCAAGAAACAGGTTCTGAAGCTTTCTTT. Its translation: CASSQETGSEAFF.

The V call is TRBV27, the J call TRBJ2-3; D is undetermined. Trimming stripped 4 bases from V and 0 bases from J, with 11 bases between. Germline lookup yields CDR1 MNHEY and CDR2 SMNVEV (reference sequence). The CDR3 sequence is 15 residues long. The CDR3 coding sequence is TGTGCCAGCAGTTCGTTGACACTAAGCACAGATACGCAGTATTTT. This translates into CASSSLTLSTDTQYF.

This chain uses TRBV7-9 with TRBJ2-3; TRBD1 matches 9 bases. The CDR3 runs to 15 residues. V gave up 5 bases and J gave up 0 bases; unmatched junction bases: 3. Per germline, CDR1 SEHNR and CDR2 FQNEAQ (reference sequence). The CDR3 protein is CASSATGGSTDTQYF. In DNA form, the CDR3 reads TGTGCCAGCAGCGCCACAGGGGGCAGCACAGATACGCAGTATTTT.

Regarding this clone: The sample carries other DNA sequences with the same CDR3. The chain uses TRBV30 and TRBJ1-4, with D hard to call. The ends were cut back, 1 base at V and 4 bases at J, with 7 bases in the middle. This CDR3 is 13 amino acids long. The germline CDR1 and CDR2 sequences are GTSNPN and SVGIG (reference sequence). The CDR3 is CAWSGGFNEKLFF. CDR3 DNA sequence: TGTGCCTGGAGTGGGGGTTTTAATGAAAAACTGTTTTTT.

This clone was seen ten or more times. CDR3 amino acids: CSVRLGNTIYF. In DNA, the CDR3 is TGCAGCGTGCGACTTGGAAACACCATATATTTT. The chain carries TRBV29-1 and TRBJ1-3; D gene ambiguous. The V gene lost 6 bases and the J gene lost 3 bases, with 6 bases spanning the gap. The CDR3 sequence is 11 residues long. Germline V gene lookup returns CDR1 SQVTM and CDR2 ANQGSEA.

The count of this clone is one. CDR3 residues: CASSLTGRRITEAFF. In DNA form, the CDR3 reads TGCGCCAGCAGCTTGACAGGGAGGAGAATCACTGAAGCTTTCTTT. V is TRBV5-1 and J is TRBJ1-1, with D perhaps matching TRBD1 (6 bases). The CDR3 has 15 residues. With 1 base removed from V and 4 bases from J, the gap between germline ends came to 14 bases. Germline CDR1 SGHRS, CDR2 YFSETQ.

The chain combines TRBV4-2 with TRBJ2-3; D possibly matches TRBD1 or TRBD2 (5 bases each). V lost 5 bases, J lost 4 bases, and 10 bases lay in between. CDR3 length equals 13 residues. Germline V CDR1 and CDR2: LGHNA, YNFKEQ. CDR3 coding DNA: TGTGCCAGCAGCTTGTCGGGGCCAGATACGCAGTATTTT. Translating it yields CASSLSGPDTQYF.

The chain employs TRBV4-2 and TRBJ1-5; D is unclear. V gave up 2 bases and J gave up 1 base, with 18 bases separating them. CDR1 is LGHNA and CDR2 is YNFKEQ in the germline V gene. The CDR3 spans 18 residues. The DNA of the CDR3 is TGTGCCAGCAGCCAACCCTATACAACGAAGTTCAGCAATCAGCCCCAGCATTTT. Translated: CASSQPYTTKFSNQPQHF.

The chain links TRBV4-1 to TRBJ2-3; 8 bases align to TRBD2. The length of the CDR3 is 15 residues. With 4 bases clipped from V and 0 bases from J, the junction kept 3 bases outside the gene matches. The germline CDR1 and CDR2 sequences are MGHRA and YSYEKL. The CDR3 here is CASSRPSGSTDTQYF. The CDR3 DNA follows: TGCGCCAGCAGCCGTCCTAGCGGGAGCACAGATACGCAGTATTTT.

The chain uses TRBV5-4 and TRBJ2-5; weak D call: TRBD2 (5 bases). Germline lookup yields CDR1 SGHNT and CDR2 YYREEE (reference sequence). Trimming pared 2 bases from V and 4 bases from J, leaving 9 bases between. The CDR3 is 13 amino acids. CDR3 in DNA: TGTGCCAGCAGCTTCGGGATGGGAGAGACCCAGTACTTC. Its translation is CASSFGMGETQYF.

V is TRBV15 and J is TRBJ2-7; D assignment may be TRBD1 or TRBD2 (5 bases each). The CDR3 contains 14 residues. The germline CDR1 and CDR2 sequences are LNHNV and YYDKDF (reference sequence). V shed 8 bases and J shed 0 bases, with 14 bases lying between them. This CDR3 reads CATARGPSSYEQYF. DNA of the CDR3: TGTGCCACCGCAAGGGGACCCTCCTCCTACGAGCAGTACTTC.

The chain is built from TRBV2 and TRBJ1-6; D may be TRBD1 (5 bases). Germline V lookup: CDR1 SNHLY, CDR2 FYNNEI. The CDR3 totals 12 residues. Trimming left V 3 bases short and J 9 bases short, with 6 bases between. In DNA, the CDR3 is TGTGCCAGCAGTGACCAGGGTTCACCCCTCCACTTT. Protein product: CASSDQGSPLHF.

The CDR3 protein is CASSLPTGNYGYTF. CDR3 nucleotide sequence: TGCGCCAGCAGCTTACCGACAGGGAACTATGGCTACACCTTC. The chain recombines TRBV4-1 with TRBJ1-2, with 7 bases matching TRBD1. The V segment lost 5 bases and the J segment 2 bases; nucleotides outside the gene matches: 5. The CDR3 loop spans 14 amino acids. Germline CDR1 reads MGHRA; CDR2 reads YSYEKL.

Regarding this clone: The same CDR3 arises from other DNA sequences in this sample as well. This chain joins TRBV29-1 and TRBJ2-3; unclear D gene. Trimming took 3 bases from V and 2 from J, leaving 6 bases between them. Germline loops: CDR1 SQVTM, CDR2 ANQGSEA. The CDR3 spans 12 residues. The CDR3 DNA follows: TGCAGCGTTGATGGGGTCACAGATACGCAGTATTTT. It translates to CSVDGVTDTQYF.

This rearrangement joins TRBV25-1 to TRBJ2-6; D gene uncertain. Germline CDR1 reads MGHDK; CDR2 reads SYGVNS. This CDR3 is built from 17 residues. Trimming took 4 bases from V and 1 from J, leaving 14 bases between them. The CDR3 region is CASSGREGGSGANVLTF. The CDR3 bases are TGTGCCAGCAGTGGAAGGGAAGGTGGGTCTGGGGCCAACGTCCTGACTTTC. The variable domain in full, with the rest retrieved from reference TRBV25-1 and TRBJ2-6, is EADIYQTPRYLVIGTGKKITLECSQTMGHDKMYWYQQDPGMELHLIHYSYGVNSTEKGDLSSESTVSRIRTEHFPLTLESARPSHTSQYLCASSGREGGSGANVLTFGAGSRLTVL.

A few counts support this clone. The chain uses TRBV29-1 and TRBJ2-3; D is tentatively TRBD1 or TRBD2 (5 bases each). V was clipped by 5 bases and J by 7 bases, with 10 bases between them. Looked up from germline, CDR1 is SQVTM and CDR2 is ANQGSEA. The CDR3 totals 11 residues. The CDR3 nucleotides are TGCAGCGTTAAGAGGGGAAATACGCAGTATTTT. This codes for CSVKRGNTQYF.

As for this clone: One junction end disagrees with the germline gene, perhaps due to a read error. V is TRBV7-7 and J is TRBJ2-5, with unresolved D. In germline, CDR1 is SSHAT, CDR2 FNYEAQ (reference sequence). This CDR3 is 13 amino acids long. The CDR3 nucleotides are TGTGCTAGCAGCCCTGACTTCCAAGAGACCCAGTACTTC. Its protein is CASSPDFQETQYF. The variable domain in full, with the rest retrieved from reference TRBV7-7 and TRBJ2-5, is GAGVSQSPRYKVTKRGQDVTLRCDPISSHATLYWYQQALGQGPEFLTYFNYEAQPDKSGLPSDRFSAERPEGSISTLTIQRTEQRDSAMYRCASSPDFQETQYFGPGTRLLVL.

This clone was seen a handful of times. This chain joins TRBV4-1 and TRBJ1-2; a weak D match, TRBD1 (5 bases). Germline CDR1 and CDR2: MGHRA and YSYEKL. V lost 1 base to trimming and J lost 7 bases, with 13 bases between them. CDR3 length: 14 residues. CDR3 amino acids: CASSQVSTVPGYTF. CDR3 nucleotides: TGCGCCAGCAGCCAAGTATCGACAGTACCTGGCTACACCTTC.

The chain employs TRBV28 and TRBJ2-5; D is possibly TRBD1 or TRBD2 (5 bases each). The CDR3 contains 15 residues. Germline assignment: CDR1 MDHEN and CDR2 SYDVKM. V lost 3 bases to trimming and J lost 0 bases, with 11 bases between them. The CDR3 reads CASSFIGANQETQYF. In nucleotides, the CDR3 is TGTGCCAGCAGTTTTATCGGGGCAAACCAAGAGACCCAGTACTTC.

The rearrangement links TRBV2 to TRBJ2-7; 9 nucleotides agree with TRBD1. The CDR3 covers 13 residues. CDR1 is SNHLY and CDR2 is FYNNEI in the germline V gene. Trimming at V came to 8 bases and at J to 6 bases, leaving 8 bases not matched to a gene. The CDR3 reads CASYRDREGEQYF. CDR3 nucleotide sequence: TGTGCCAGCTACCGGGACAGGGAAGGCGAGCAGTACTTC. Combining the CDR3 with reference TRBV2 and TRBJ2-7 gives the whole variable domain EPEVTQTPSHQVTQMGQEVILRCVPISNHLYFYWYRQILGQKVEFLVSFYNNEISEKSEIFDDQFSVERPDGSNFTLKIRSTKLEDSAMYFCASYRDREGEQYFGPGTRLTVT.